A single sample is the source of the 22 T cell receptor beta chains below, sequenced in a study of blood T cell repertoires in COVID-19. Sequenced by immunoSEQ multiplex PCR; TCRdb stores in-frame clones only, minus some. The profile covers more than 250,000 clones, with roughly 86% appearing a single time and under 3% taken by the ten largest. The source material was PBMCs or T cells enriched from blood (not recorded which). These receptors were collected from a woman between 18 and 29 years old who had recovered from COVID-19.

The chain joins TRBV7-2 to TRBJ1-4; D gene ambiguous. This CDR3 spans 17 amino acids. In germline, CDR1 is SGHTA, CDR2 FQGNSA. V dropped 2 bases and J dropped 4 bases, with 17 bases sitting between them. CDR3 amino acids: CASSLQSLAGNNEKLFF. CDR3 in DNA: TGTGCCAGCAGCTTACAATCTCTGGCGGGGAATAATGAAAAACTGTTTTTT. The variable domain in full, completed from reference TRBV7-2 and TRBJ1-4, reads GAGVSQSPSNKVTEKGKDVELRCDPISGHTALYWYRQSLGQGLEFLIYFQGNSAPDKSGLPSDRFSAERTGGSVSTLTIQRTQQEDSAVYLCASSLQSLAGNNEKLFFGSGTQLSVL.

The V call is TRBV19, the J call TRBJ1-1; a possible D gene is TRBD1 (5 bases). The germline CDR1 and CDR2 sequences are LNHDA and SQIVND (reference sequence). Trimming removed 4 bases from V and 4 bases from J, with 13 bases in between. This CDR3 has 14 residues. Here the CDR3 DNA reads TGTGCCAGTAGTACCCTAAGAGACAGCACTGAAGCTTTCTTT. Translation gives CASSTLRDSTEAFF.

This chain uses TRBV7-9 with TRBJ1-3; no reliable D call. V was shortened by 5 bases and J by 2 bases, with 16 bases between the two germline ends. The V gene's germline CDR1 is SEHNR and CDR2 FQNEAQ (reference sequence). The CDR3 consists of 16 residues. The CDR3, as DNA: TGTGCCAGCAGCCCAACTGCTGAGGGTCCTGGAAACACCATATATTTT. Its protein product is CASSPTAEGPGNTIYF.

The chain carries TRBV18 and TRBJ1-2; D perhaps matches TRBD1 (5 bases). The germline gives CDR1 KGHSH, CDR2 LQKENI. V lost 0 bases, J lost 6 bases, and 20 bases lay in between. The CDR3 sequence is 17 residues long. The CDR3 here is CASSPPGGIPSLHGYTF. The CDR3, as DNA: TGTGCCAGCTCACCACCTGGGGGGATCCCCTCCCTTCATGGCTACACCTTC.

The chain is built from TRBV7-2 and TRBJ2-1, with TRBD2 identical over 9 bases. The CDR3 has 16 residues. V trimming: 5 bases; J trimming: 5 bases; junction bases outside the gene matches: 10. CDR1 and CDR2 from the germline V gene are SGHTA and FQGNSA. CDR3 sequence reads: CASSPPRLAGNNEQFF. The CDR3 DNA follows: TGTGCCAGCAGCCCCCCCCGGCTAGCGGGAAACAATGAGCAGTTCTTC.

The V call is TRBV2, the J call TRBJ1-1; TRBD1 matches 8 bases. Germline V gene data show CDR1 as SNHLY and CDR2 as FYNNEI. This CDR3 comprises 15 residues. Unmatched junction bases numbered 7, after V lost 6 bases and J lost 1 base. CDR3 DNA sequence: TGTGCCAGCAGAGAGCAGGGGGCTCGGAACACTGAAGCTTTCTTT. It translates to CASREQGARNTEAFF.

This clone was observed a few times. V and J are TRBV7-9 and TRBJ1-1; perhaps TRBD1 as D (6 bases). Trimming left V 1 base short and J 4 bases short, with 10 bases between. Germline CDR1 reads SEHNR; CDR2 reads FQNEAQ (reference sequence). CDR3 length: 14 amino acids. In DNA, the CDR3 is TGTGCCAGCAGCTTAGAGGGGGTGGGCACTGAAGCTTTCTTT. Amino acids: CASSLEGVGTEAFF.

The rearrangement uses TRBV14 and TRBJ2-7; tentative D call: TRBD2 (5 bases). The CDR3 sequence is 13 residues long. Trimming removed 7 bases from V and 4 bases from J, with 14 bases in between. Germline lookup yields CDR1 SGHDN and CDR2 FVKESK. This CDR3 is CASKTRDWYEQYF. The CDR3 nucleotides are TGTGCCAGCAAAACTAGGGATTGGTACGAGCAGTACTTC.

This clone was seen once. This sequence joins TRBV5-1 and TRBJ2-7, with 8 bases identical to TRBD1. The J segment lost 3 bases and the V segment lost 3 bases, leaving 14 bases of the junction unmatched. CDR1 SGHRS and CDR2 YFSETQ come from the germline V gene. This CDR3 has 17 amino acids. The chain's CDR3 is CASSSGQGWPLYYEQYF. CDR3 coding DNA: TGCGCCAGCAGCTCCGGACAGGGTTGGCCACTTTACTACGAGCAGTACTTC.

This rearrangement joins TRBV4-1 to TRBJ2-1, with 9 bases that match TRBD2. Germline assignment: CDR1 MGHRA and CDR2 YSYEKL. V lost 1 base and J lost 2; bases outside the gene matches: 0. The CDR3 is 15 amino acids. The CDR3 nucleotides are TGCGCCAGCAGCCAAGCTAGCGGGACCTACAATGAGCAGTTCTTC. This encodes CASSQASGTYNEQFF.

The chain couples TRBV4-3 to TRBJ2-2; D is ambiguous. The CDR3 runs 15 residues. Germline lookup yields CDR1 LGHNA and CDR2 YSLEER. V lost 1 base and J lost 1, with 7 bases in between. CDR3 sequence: CASSQVRGNTGELFF. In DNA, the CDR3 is TGCGCCAGCAGCCAAGTTAGAGGGAACACCGGGGAGCTGTTTTTT.

The CDR3 DNA reads TGTGCCAGCAGTTTAGGACTCGACACTGAAGCTTTCTTT. Protein: CASSLGLDTEAFF. This chain joins TRBV27 and TRBJ1-1, with unresolved D. V dropped 2 bases and J dropped 3 bases, with 7 bases sitting between them. This CDR3 has 13 residues. In germline, CDR1 is MNHEY, CDR2 SMNVEV (reference sequence).

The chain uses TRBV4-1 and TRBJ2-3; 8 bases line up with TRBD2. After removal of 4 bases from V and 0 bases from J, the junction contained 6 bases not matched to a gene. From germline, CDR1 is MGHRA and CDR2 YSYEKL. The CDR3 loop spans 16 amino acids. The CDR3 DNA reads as TGCGCCAGCAGCCGGGGGGCTAGCGGGAGCACAGATACGCAGTATTTT. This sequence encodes CASSRGASGSTDTQYF.

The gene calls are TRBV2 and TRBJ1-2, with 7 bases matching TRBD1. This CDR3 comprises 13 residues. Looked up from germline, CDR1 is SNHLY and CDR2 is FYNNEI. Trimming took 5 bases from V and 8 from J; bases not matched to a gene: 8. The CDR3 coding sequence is TGTGCCAGCAGTCTGACAGGGATCCAAGGCTACACCTTC. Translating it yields CASSLTGIQGYTF.

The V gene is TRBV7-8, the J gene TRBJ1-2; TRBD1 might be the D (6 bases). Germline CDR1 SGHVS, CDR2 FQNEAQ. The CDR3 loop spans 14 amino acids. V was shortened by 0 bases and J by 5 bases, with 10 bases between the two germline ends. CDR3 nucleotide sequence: TGTGCCAGCAGCTTAGCTTGGACAGAATATGGCTACACCTTC. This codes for CASSLAWTEYGYTF.

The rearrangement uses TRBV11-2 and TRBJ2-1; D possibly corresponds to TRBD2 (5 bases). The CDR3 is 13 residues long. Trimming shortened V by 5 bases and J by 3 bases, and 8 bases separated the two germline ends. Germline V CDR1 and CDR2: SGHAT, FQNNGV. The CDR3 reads CASSLGIYNEQFF. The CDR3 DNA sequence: TGTGCCAGCAGCCTCGGGATCTACAATGAGCAGTTCTTC. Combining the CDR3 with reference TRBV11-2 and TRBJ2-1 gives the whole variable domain EAGVAQSPRYKIIEKRQSVAFWCNPISGHATLYWYQQILGQGPKLLIQFQNNGVVDDSQLPKDRFSAERLKGVDSTLKIQPAKLEDSAVYLCASSLGIYNEQFFGPGTRLTVL.

The CDR3 loop is CASSERFNTEAFF. As DNA, the CDR3 is TGTGCCAGCAGTGAACGGTTCAACACTGAAGCTTTCTTT. The chain combines TRBV2 with TRBJ1-1; D is ambiguous. Trimming removed 2 bases from V and 2 bases from J, with 6 bases in between. CDR3 length equals 13 residues. The germline V gene encodes CDR1 SNHLY and CDR2 FYNNEI.

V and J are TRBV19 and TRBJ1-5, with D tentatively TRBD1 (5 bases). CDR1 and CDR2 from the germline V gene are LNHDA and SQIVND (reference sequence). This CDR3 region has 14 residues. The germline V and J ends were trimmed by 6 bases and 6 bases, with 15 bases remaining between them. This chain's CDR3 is CASRKQGYGQPQHF. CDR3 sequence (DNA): TGTGCCAGTAGGAAGCAGGGTTATGGTCAGCCCCAGCATTTT.

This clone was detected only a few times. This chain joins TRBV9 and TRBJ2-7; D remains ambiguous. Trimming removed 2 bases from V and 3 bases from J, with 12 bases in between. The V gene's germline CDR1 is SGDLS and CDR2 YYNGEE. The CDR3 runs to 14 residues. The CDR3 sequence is CASSVSLEDYEQYF. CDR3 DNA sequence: TGTGCCAGCAGCGTGAGTCTAGAGGACTACGAGCAGTACTTC. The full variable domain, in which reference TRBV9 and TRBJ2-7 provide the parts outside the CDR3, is DSGVTQTPKHLITATGQRVTLRCSPRSGDLSVYWYQQSLDQGLQFLIQYYNGEERAKGNILERFSAQQFPDLHSELNLSSLELGDSALYFCASSVSLEDYEQYFGPGTRLTVT.

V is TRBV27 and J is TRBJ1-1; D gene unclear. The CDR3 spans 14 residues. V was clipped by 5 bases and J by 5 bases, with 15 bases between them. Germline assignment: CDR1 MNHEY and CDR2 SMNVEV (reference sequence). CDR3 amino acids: CASSPDGRATEAFF. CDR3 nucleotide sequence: TGTGCCAGCAGTCCCGATGGGAGAGCAACTGAAGCTTTCTTT.

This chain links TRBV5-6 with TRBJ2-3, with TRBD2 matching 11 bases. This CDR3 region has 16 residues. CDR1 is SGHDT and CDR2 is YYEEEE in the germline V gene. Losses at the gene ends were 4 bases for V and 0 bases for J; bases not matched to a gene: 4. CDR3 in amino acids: CASSRTSGRSTDTQYF. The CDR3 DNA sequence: TGTGCCAGCAGCCGGACTAGCGGGCGTAGCACAGATACGCAGTATTTT.

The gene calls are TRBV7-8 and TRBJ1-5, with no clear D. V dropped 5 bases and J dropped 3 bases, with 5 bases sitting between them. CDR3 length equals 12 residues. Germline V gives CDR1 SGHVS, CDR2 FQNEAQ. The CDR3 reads CASSPSNQPQHF. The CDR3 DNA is TGTGCCAGCAGCCCCTCCAATCAGCCCCAGCATTTT.